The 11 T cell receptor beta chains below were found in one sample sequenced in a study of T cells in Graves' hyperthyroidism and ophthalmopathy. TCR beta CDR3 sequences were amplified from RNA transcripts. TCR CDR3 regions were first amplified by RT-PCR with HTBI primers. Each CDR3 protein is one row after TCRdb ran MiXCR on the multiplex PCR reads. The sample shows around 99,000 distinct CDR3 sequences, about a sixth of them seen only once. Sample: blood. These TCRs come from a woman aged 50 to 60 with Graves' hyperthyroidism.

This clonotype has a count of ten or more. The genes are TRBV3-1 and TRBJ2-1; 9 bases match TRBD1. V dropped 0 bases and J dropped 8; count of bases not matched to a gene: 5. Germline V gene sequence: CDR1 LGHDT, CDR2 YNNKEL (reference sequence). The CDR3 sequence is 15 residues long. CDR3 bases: TGTGCCAGCAGCCAAGATGGGGACAGGGATTATGAGCAGTTCTTC. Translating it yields CASSQDGDRDYEQFF.

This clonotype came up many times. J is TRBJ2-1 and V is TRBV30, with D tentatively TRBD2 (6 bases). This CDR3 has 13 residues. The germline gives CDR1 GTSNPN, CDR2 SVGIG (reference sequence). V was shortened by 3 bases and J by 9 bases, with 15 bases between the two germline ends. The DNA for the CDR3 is TGTGCCTGGAGGAGACTAGTGGGAGGTGAGCAGTTCTTC. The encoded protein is CAWRRLVGGEQFF.

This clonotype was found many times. CDR3: CASSFKINEQFF. In DNA form, the CDR3 reads TGTGCCAGCAGCTTCAAAATTAATGAGCAGTTCTTC. The V gene is TRBV11-2, the J gene TRBJ2-1; no clear D. Germline loops: CDR1 SGHAT, CDR2 FQNNGV. Trimming shortened V by 3 bases and J by 7 bases, and 7 bases separated the two germline ends. The CDR3 sequence is 12 residues long.

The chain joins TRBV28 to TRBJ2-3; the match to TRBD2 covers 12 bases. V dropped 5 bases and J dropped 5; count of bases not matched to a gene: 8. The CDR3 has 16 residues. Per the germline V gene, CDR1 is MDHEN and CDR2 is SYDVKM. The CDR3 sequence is CASSTAGLAGKDTQYF. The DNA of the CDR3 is TGTGCCAGCAGTACCGCCGGACTAGCGGGAAAAGATACGCAGTATTTT.

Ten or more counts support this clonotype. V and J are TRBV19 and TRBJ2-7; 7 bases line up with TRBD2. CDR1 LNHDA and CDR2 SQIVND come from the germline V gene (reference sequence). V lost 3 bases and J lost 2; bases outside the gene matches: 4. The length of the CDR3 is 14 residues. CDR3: CASSIAGEPYEQYF. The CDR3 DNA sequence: TGTGCCAGTAGTATTGCGGGAGAGCCCTACGAGCAGTACTTC.

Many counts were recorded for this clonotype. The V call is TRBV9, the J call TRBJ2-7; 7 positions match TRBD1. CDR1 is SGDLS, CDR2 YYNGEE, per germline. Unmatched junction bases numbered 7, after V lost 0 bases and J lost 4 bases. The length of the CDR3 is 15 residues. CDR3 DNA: TGTGCCAGCAGCGTAGGACTGGGACAGTCTTACGAGCAGTACTTC. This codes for CASSVGLGQSYEQYF.

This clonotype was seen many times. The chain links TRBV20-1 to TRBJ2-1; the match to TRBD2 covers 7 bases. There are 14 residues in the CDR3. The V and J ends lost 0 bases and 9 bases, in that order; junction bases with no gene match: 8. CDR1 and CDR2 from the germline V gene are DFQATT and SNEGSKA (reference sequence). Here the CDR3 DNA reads TGCAGTGCTAGAGACCCTAGGACTAGTGCTGAGCAGTTCTTC. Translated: CSARDPRTSAEQFF.

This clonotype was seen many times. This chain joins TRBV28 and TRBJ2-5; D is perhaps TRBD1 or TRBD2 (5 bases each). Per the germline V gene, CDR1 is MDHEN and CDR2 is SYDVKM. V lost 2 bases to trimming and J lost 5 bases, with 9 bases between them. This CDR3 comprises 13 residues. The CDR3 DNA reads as TGTGCCAGCAGTTTAACGGGGCTGGAGACCCAGTACTTC. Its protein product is CASSLTGLETQYF.

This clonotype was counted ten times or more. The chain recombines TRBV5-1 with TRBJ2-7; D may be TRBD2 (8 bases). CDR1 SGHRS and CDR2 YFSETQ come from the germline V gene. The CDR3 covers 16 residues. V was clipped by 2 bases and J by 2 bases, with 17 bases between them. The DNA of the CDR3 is TGCGCCAGCAGCTTAAGGGACAGCGGGAGCCCCTACGAGCAGTACGTC. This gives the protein CASSLRDSGSPYEQYV.

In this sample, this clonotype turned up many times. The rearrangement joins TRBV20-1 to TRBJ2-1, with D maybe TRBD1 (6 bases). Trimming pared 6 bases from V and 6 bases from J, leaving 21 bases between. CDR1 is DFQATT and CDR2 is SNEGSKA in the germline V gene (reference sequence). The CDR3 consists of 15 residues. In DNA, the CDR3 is TGCAGTGCGCAACAGGGACGTAGTATCTCCAATGAGCAGTTCTTC. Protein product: CSAQQGRSISNEQFF.

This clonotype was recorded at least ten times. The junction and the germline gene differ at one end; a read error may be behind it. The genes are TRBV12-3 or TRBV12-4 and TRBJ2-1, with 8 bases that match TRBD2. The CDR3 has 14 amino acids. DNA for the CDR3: TGTGTCAGCAGTTTCCCGGGGACTAGGGATGAGCAGTTCTTC. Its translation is CVSSFPGTRDEQFF.